This T cell receptor beta chain was profiled in a study of blood T cells in healthy people across ages. This CDR3 region has 15 residues. The V end lost 0 bases, the J end lost 5 bases, and 15 bases lay between the germline ends. Germline CDR1 SGHRS, CDR2 YFSETQ. Using a J-beta primer mix together with a sample-barcoded 5' primer, a second PCR was run for roughly 6 to 11 cycles. Using its own MiXCR run on the 5' RACE reads, TCRdb lists one record per CDR3 protein. The sample holds roughly 560,000 distinct CDR3 sequences, approximately 25% seen once. Concerning this clonotype itself: Its antigen is not known.

Study conclusions and caveats: The study found TCR beta diversity correlated strongly with naive T cell percentage.

These data also formed part of another study, on T cells of mothers and their children.

Sequencing was carried out using blood. V and J are TRBV5-1 and TRBJ2-7, with D perhaps TRBD1 (5 bases). This clonotype originated in a boy younger than 18 in good health. The CDR3: CASSLARVRFDEQYF. DNA for the CDR3: TGCGCCAGCAGCTTGGCCAGGGTCCGATTTGACGAGCAGTACTTC.